This TCR beta chain came from a study of OX40 agonist ivuxolimab in advanced cancers. Study at large: A diagnosis of hepatocellular carcinoma, melanoma, renal cell or head and neck cancer was present in dose-escalation patients.

In the case of this clone: As yet, its antigen is unknown.

Study outcomes and limitations: The average count of expanded clones was higher among CD8+ T cells than among CD4+. At doses 0.1 to 3.0 mg/kg, CD4+ and CD8+ clones expanded.

Data came from immunoSEQ multiplex PCR; TCRdb stores just in-frame clones and leaves some out. The sample shows about 34,000 clones, around 90% of them seen only once. J was trimmed by 7 bases and V by 3 bases; bases with no gene match: 1. The CDR3 is 13 residues long. The germline CDR1 and CDR2 sequences are GTSNPN and SVGIG (reference sequence). This material consisted of CD4+ or CD8+ T cells sorted from blood, taken in a trial of the OX40 agonist ivuxolimab. The chain carries TRBV30 and TRBJ1-6; 9 bases line up with TRBD1. This TCR derives from an adult with an advanced solid tumor such as melanoma, head and neck, liver or kidney cancer. CDR3 region: CAWRGQGNSPLHF. The CDR3 region has the DNA TGTGCCTGGAGGGGACAGGGAAATTCACCCCTCCACTTT.